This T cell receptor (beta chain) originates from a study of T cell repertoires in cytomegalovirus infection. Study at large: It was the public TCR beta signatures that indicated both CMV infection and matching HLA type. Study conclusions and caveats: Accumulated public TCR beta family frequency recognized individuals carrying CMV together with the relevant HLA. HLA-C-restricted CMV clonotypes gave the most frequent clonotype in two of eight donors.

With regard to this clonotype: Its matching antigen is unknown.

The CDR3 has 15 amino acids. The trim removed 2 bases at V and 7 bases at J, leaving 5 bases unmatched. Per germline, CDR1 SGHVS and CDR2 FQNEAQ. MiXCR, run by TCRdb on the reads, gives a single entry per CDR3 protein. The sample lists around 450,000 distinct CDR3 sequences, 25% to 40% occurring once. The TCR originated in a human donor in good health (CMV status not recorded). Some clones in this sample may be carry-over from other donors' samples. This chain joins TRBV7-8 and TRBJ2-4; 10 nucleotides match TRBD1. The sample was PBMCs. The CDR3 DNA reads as TGTGCCAGCAGCTTATTAGGACAGGGGGTTAACATTCAGTACTTC. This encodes CASSLLGQGVNIQYF. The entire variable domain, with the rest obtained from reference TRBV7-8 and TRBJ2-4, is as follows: GAGVSQSPRYKVAKRGQDVALRCDPISGHVSLFWYQQALGQGPEFLTYFQNEAQLDKSGLPSDRFFAERPEGSVSTLKIQRTQQEDSAVYLCASSLLGQGVNIQYFGAGTRLSVL.